This T cell receptor beta chain was profiled in a study of OX40 agonist ivuxolimab in advanced cancers. CDR1 and CDR2 (germline): MNHEY, SVGAGI. Trimming stripped 5 bases from V and 6 bases from J, with 16 bases between. The CDR3 length is 14 residues. Study-level points and caveats: The mean number of expanded clones was higher in CD8+ T cells than in CD4+. With doses of 0.1-3.0 mg/kg, partial responders showed among the lowest clonal expansion.

Autoimmune disease history or systemic immunosuppression meant exclusion. A note on this clone: The target antigen is unknown.

Sequenced by immunoSEQ multiplex PCR; TCRdb stores in-frame clones only, minus some. Found here are 20,000 to 30,000 clones, 83% of them singletons; the top ten hold approximately 8%. The chain combines TRBV6-5 with TRBJ1-2; no definite D call. Sequences were derived from CD4+ or CD8+ T cells sorted from blood, sampled in a trial of the OX40 agonist ivuxolimab. This TCR came from an adult with an advanced solid tumor such as melanoma, head and neck, liver or kidney cancer. The CDR3 DNA follows: TGTGCCAGCAGTCTACCCGACTGGCTGGATGGCTACACCTTC. It translates to CASSLPDWLDGYTF.